This T cell receptor (beta chain) was sequenced for a study of blood T cell repertoires in COVID-19 (dated by TCRdb to the early 2020s). In terms of the full investigation: The collaborator samples originated in the United States, Italy and Spain and spanned the acute and convalescent phases of COVID-19. The prospective study material was composed of cDNA or gDNA derived from T cells, B-cell-depleted T cells, or PBMCs. Deeply sampled blood TCRbeta repertoires from subjects exposed to, actively infected with, or recovered from COVID-19 were included in the dataset. The repertoires were released in a freely available public database intended as a resource for research on the immune response to SARS-CoV-2. Samples came from the ongoing ImmuneRACE study (first 160 participants) plus 1,254 subjects from 6 global collaborators. Sample metadata almost always included a de-identified subject ID, COVID-19 status, age in years and sex. Where available, HLA class I and class II types were obtained from metadata supplied by the sample provider rather than from assay-based typing.

At one collaborating source in Seattle, patients were enrolled during active infection and were followed longitudinally through the course of disease. Each collaborating institution followed its own protocols to collect whole blood in K2EDTA tubes. Collaborator samples were shipped for TCRbeta analysis as frozen whole blood, isolated PBMCs, or DNA extracted from either sample type. The research as a whole found: The amount of clinical and demographic metadata varied by source and participant and was provided uncurated.

V loses 5 bases of germline sequence and J loses 14 bases, and the interval between the two ends is 13 bases. CDR1 and CDR2 are read off the germline V gene as MDHEN and SYDVKM. The CDR3 covers 12 residues, taking in both the cysteine and the phenylalanine. This entry keeps only the CDR3 DNA: 36 bases, framed from base 1. TCRbeta CDR3 regions were amplified from genomic DNA by means of the immunoSEQ Assay, a bias-controlled multiplex PCR. In the authors' own workflow: The number of nucleated cells in each sample was estimated from the amplification of reference gene primers within the assay. Sequence reads were collapsed and filtered to measure the absolute abundance of every unique TCRbeta CDR3 rearrangement. Productive Simpson clonality was computed per sample as the square root of Simpson's diversity index over productive rearrangements. This immuneACCESS table, as held by TCRdb, lists in-frame sequences with V and J called but not all clones. Of the missing ones, under half trace to an unresolved V gene in checked studies; the others have no known cause. V and J calls and clone size are given by that table; D and trimming were obtained from the DNA. This sample gives some 260,000 clones in total; 75% to 90% of them show up just once. Roughly a tenth of the sample is held by the ten biggest clonotypes.

As for this clone: Its antigen remains undetermined. No much larger clone exists at a distance of one base, and base qualities are not known.

The receptor was isolated from a woman aged 65 to 85 with COVID-19, enrolled during active disease. The material sequenced was peripheral blood. The rearranged segments are TRBV28 and TRBJ1-6, with the D gene call left open. The nucleotides read TGTGCCAGCAGTCCCAGTCCCCAGTCCCTCCACTTT. Its protein product is CASSPSPQSLHF.